One sample yielded the 18 T cell receptor beta chains listed below, sequenced in a study of T-cell memory formation after mild COVID-19 (TCRdb year 2021). Library construction relied on 5' RACE. Sequenced using an Illumina NovaSeq 6000. TCRdb trimmed the raw reads at Q25, called clones with MiXCR and kept productive beta chains. Each entry merges the rows of one CDR3 protein and shows their most common DNA and genes. Within this sample are about 600,000 distinct CDR3 sequences, with roughly 22% of them counted one time only. The ten largest clones take up under 8.5% of the sample. Sequencing was carried out using PBMCs or a T cell subset sorted from them (not recorded which). These receptors all come from an adult woman who had mild COVID-19 (a few samples of this study predate the infection). The sample titles of this study are shuffled in the database, so cell type and time point are left out; the donor was told from shared clones.

The chain combines TRBV4-3 with TRBJ2-3, with no clear D. CDR3 length equals 15 residues. V lost 8 bases and J 0 bases, leaving 15 bases between the germline ends. Germline CDR1 reads LGHNA; CDR2 reads YSLEER. CDR3 region: CASALKVSSTDTQYF. In nucleotides, the CDR3 is TGCGCCAGCGCTCTTAAGGTATCTAGCACAGATACGCAGTATTTT.

This clonotype occurred a few times. The V and J genes are TRBV24-1 and TRBJ2-2; D is perhaps TRBD2 (5 bases). This CDR3 has 13 residues. CDR1 and CDR2 from the germline V gene are KGHDR and SFDVKD. The ends were cut back, 3 bases at V and 6 bases at J, with 7 bases in the middle. The CDR3 loop reads CATSDVGAGELFF. The CDR3 region has the DNA TGTGCCACCAGTGATGTGGGAGCCGGGGAGCTGTTTTTT.

V is TRBV6-1 and J is TRBJ2-3; 8 bases are a match to TRBD1. Germline-derived CDR1 and CDR2 are MNHNS and SASEGT. With 5 bases clipped from V and 3 bases from J, the junction kept 7 bases outside the gene matches. CDR3 length equals 15 residues. CDR3 DNA sequence: TGTGCCAGCAGTCCACGGACAGGGCTGACAGATACGCAGTATTTT. It yields the protein CASSPRTGLTDTQYF.

The chain links TRBV6-5 to TRBJ1-1; no clear D. Germline values: CDR1 MNHEY, CDR2 SVGAGI. V lost 10 bases and J lost 2, with 14 bases in between. The CDR3 has 13 amino acids. CDR3 sequence reads: CATALRSNTEAFF. CDR3 sequence (DNA): TGTGCCACCGCCCTGAGGTCTAACACTGAAGCTTTCTTT.

This clonotype has only a few counts. This chain links TRBV11-2 with TRBJ2-3, with no clear D. Germline assignment: CDR1 SGHAT and CDR2 FQNNGV. Trimming cost V 2 bases and J 0 bases, with 9 bases left between them. CDR3 size: 15 residues. CDR3 coding DNA: TGTGCCAGCAGCTTAAGGCGAGCTAGCACAGATACGCAGTATTTT. Translating gives CASSLRRASTDTQYF.

The V gene is TRBV10-3, the J gene TRBJ2-1; 10 nucleotides agree with TRBD1. J was trimmed by 5 bases and V by 6 bases; bases with no gene match: 7. CDR1 is ENHRY and CDR2 is SYGVKD in the germline V gene. The CDR3 extends over 15 amino acids. CDR3 bases: TGTGCCATCAGCTTCGGGGACAGGGGCCACAATGAGCAGTTCTTC. It is translated as CAISFGDRGHNEQFF.

This clonotype was seen a few times. The chain carries TRBV24-1 and TRBJ2-1, with 9 positions matching TRBD2. The CDR3 contains 17 residues. With V trimmed by 4 bases and J by 6 bases, 12 bases remained unmatched. Germline V CDR1 and CDR2: KGHDR, SFDVKD. The CDR3 loop is CATSDPRLAEEVNEQFF. CDR3 nucleotide sequence: TGTGCCACCAGTGACCCCAGACTAGCGGAGGAGGTCAATGAGCAGTTCTTC.

This clonotype was observed a few times. The CDR3 region has the DNA TGTGCCAGCAGCCCAGACAAGCCACCCTACGAGCAGTACTTC. Translated: CASSPDKPPYEQYF. The chain is built from TRBV7-3 and TRBJ2-7, with D uncertain. V was shortened by 5 bases and J by 2 bases, with 13 bases between the two germline ends. Germline CDR1 SGHTA, CDR2 FQGTGA. CDR3 length: 14 amino acids.

This clonotype has at least ten counts. The chain has TRBV7-9 and TRBJ2-6; possibly TRBD1 for D (6 bases). This CDR3 is 16 amino acids long. Trimming removed 5 bases from V and 0 bases from J, with 11 bases in between. Germline V lookup: CDR1 SEHNR, CDR2 FQNEAQ (reference sequence). The CDR3 sequence: CASSGTTRSGANVLTF. Written as DNA, the CDR3 is TGTGCCAGCAGCGGGACAACCCGCTCTGGGGCCAACGTCCTGACTTTC.

This clonotype showed up many times. V usage is TRBV5-5 and J usage is TRBJ2-3; D uncertain. The germline V and J ends were trimmed by 0 bases and 4 bases, with 12 bases remaining between them. CDR3 size: 15 residues. CDR1 SGHKS and CDR2 YYEKEE come from the germline V gene (reference sequence). As DNA, the CDR3 is TGTGCCAGCAGCTTGGACCCTACGGTGGCAGATACGCAGTATTTT. Its translation is CASSLDPTVADTQYF.

This chain links TRBV12-3 or TRBV12-4 with TRBJ2-7, with 8 positions matching TRBD2. The CDR3 is 17 residues long. The trim removed 6 bases at V and 0 bases at J, leaving 13 bases unmatched. The CDR3 is CASSPGLAGKLSYEQYF. DNA of the CDR3: TGTGCCAGCAGCCCCGGGCTAGCGGGCAAGCTCTCCTACGAGCAGTACTTC.

This clonotype has more than one count but fewer than ten. The chain recombines TRBV5-1 with TRBJ2-6, with D tentatively TRBD1 (5 bases). The V gene's germline CDR1 is SGHRS and CDR2 YFSETQ. V was trimmed by 3 bases and J by 0 bases, leaving 10 bases between them. CDR3 length: 16 amino acids. The CDR3 bases are TGCGCCAGCAGCTCCGGACACAACTCTGGGGCCAACGTCCTGACTTTC. Its translation: CASSSGHNSGANVLTF.

This clonotype was detected ten times or more. The V call is TRBV20-1, the J call TRBJ1-5; D remains unclear. Germline V lookup: CDR1 DFQATT, CDR2 SNEGSKA (reference sequence). This CDR3 has 18 residues. V was pared by 0 bases and J by 0 bases, with 18 bases between. The CDR3 sequence: CSARDMASGVYSNQPQHF. In nucleotides, the CDR3 is TGCAGTGCTAGAGATATGGCTAGCGGGGTGTATAGCAATCAGCCCCAGCATTTT.

Only a few counts were recorded for this clonotype. The chain combines TRBV7-2 with TRBJ2-1; maybe TRBD2 (5 bases). Germline assignment: CDR1 SGHTA and CDR2 FQGNSA. The CDR3 is 17 residues long. V was shortened by 2 bases and J by 7 bases, with 21 bases between the two germline ends. CDR3 in amino acids: CASSLTAPLAGYNEQFF. CDR3 nucleotides: TGTGCCAGCAGCTTAACGGCCCCGCTAGCCGGGTATAATGAGCAGTTCTTC.

J is TRBJ2-1 and V is TRBV4-2, with 12 bases aligning to TRBD2. CDR1 and CDR2 (germline): LGHNA, YNFKEQ. The CDR3 covers 18 residues. Trimming took 4 bases from V and 5 from J; bases not matched to a gene: 12. In nucleotides, the CDR3 is TGTGCCAGCAGCCCCATTCTAGCGGGGGGGCCGGGCCACAATGAGCAGTTCTTC. Its protein is CASSPILAGGPGHNEQFF.

The chain recombines TRBV24-1 with TRBJ2-3; TRBD2 matches at 12 bases. CDR3 size: 17 residues. The germline V gene has CDR1 KGHDR and CDR2 SFDVKD. The V and J ends lost 5 bases and 5 bases, in that order; junction bases with no gene match: 10. CDR3 nucleotides: TGTGCCACCAGTGGACCAAATCCGGGACTAGCGGGAGATACGCAGTATTTT. This translates into CATSGPNPGLAGDTQYF.

In the case of this clonotype: The junction differs from germline at one of its ends, possibly a read error. CDR3 amino acids: CAGSFGLAGGPADTQYF. CDR3 DNA sequence: TGTGCCGGTAGTTTCGGACTAGCGGGGGGGCCCGCAGATACGCAGTATTTT. The chain uses TRBV19 and TRBJ2-3, with 15 bases lining up with TRBD2. Germline V gene data show CDR1 as LNHDA and CDR2 as SQIVND (reference sequence). This CDR3 comprises 17 residues.

V and J are TRBV29-1 and TRBJ2-3, with 7 nucleotides matching TRBD2. Germline CDR1 reads SQVTM; CDR2 reads ANQGSEA. With V trimmed by 2 bases and J by 0 bases, 5 bases remained unmatched. This CDR3 comprises 15 residues. The CDR3: CSVEREDISTDTQYF. The CDR3 DNA reads as TGCAGCGTTGAACGGGAGGATATTAGCACAGATACGCAGTATTTT.